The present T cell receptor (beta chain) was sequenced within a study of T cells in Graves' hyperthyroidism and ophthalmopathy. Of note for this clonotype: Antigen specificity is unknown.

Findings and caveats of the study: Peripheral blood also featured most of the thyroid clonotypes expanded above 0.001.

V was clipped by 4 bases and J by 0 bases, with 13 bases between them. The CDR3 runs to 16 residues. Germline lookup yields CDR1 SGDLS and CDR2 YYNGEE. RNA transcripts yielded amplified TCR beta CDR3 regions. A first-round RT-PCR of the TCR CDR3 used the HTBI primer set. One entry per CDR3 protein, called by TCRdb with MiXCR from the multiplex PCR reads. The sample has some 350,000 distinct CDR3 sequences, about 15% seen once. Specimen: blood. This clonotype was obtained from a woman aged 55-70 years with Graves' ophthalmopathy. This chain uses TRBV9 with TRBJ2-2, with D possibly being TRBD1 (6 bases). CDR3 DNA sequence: TGTGCCAGCAGCCCAAGAGACAGGACGAACACCGGGGAGCTGTTTTTT. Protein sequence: CASSPRDRTNTGELFF.